This TCR beta chain was sequenced in a study of blood T cell repertoires in COVID-19. Study overall: The United States, Italy and Spain provided the acute and convalescent COVID-19 samples.

This clone was found once. Generated by immunoSEQ multiplex PCR, the TCRdb table keeps only in-frame clones and is missing some. This sample has under 200,000 clones, with almost 85% found just once. This CDR3 comprises 12 residues. V dropped 7 bases and J dropped 6 bases, with 9 bases sitting between them. The sample comprised peripheral blood. This TCR derives from a woman aged 80 or over with COVID-19, enrolled during active disease. J is TRBJ2-2 and V is TRBV12-3 or TRBV12-4, with D tentatively TRBD2 (6 bases). CDR3 coding DNA: TGTGCCAGCATGTGGGAGGCCGGGGAGCTGTTTTTT. Translating gives CASMWEAGELFF.